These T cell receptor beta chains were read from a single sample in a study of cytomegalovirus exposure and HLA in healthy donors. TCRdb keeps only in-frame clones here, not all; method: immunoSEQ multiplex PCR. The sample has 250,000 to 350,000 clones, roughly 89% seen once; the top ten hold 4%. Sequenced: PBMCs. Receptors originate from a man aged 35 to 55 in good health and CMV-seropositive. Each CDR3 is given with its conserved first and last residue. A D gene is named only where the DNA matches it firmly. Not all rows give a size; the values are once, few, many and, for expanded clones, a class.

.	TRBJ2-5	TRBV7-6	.	CASSLAPALEQYF	TGTGCCAGCAGCTTAGCGCCCGCGCTTGAGCAGTACTTC
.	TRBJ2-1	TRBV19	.	CASSIGRASSYNEQFF	TGTGCCAGTAGTATAGGCAGGGCGAGCTCCTACAATGAGCAGTTCTTC
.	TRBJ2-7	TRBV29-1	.	CSVYRDTSYEQYF	TGCAGCGTTTACCGGGACACCTCCTACGAGCAGTACTTC
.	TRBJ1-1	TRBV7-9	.	CASTESGPEAFF	TGTGCCAGCACGGAGTCTGGTCCTGAAGCTTTCTTT
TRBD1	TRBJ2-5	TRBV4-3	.	CASSQGTGGAGETQYF	TGCGCCAGCAGCCAGGGGACAGGGGGCGCAGGGGAGACCCAGTACTTC
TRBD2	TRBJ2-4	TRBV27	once	CASWGGLAKNIQYF	TGTGCCAGCTGGGGGGGACTCGCCAAAAACATTCAGTACTTC
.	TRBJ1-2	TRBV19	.	CASNPGHSMSYGYTF	TGTGCCAGTAACCCAGGGCACTCAATGAGCTATGGCTACACCTTC
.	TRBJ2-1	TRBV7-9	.	CASSLHGQGSYNEQFF	TGTGCCAGCAGCTTACATGGTCAGGGATCCTACAATGAGCAGTTCTTC
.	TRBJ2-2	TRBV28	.	CASSFLGAANTGELFF	TGTGCCAGCAGTTTCTTAGGGGCCGCGAACACCGGGGAGCTGTTTTTT
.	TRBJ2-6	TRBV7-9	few	CASSHPLTPSSGANVLTF	TGTGCCAGCAGCCACCCATTGACTCCCTCCTCTGGGGCCAACGTCCTGACTTTC
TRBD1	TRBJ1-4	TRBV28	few	CASSFGFGTGANEKLFF	TGTGCCAGCAGTTTCGGGTTCGGGACAGGAGCAAATGAAAAACTGTTTTTT
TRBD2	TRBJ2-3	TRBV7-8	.	CASSLPGLAEDTQYF	TGTGCCAGCAGCTTACCGGGACTAGCGGAAGATACGCAGTATTTT
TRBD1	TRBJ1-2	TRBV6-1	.	CASSRDRGKKDGYTF	TGTGCCAGCAGCCGCGACAGGGGAAAGAAGGATGGCTACACCTTC
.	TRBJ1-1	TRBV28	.	CASKSVTEAFF	TGTGCCAGCAAGAGCGTCACTGAAGCTTTCTTT
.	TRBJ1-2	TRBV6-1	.	CASIRNRDDYGYTF	TGTGCCAGCATTCGAAACAGGGACGACTATGGCTACACCTTC
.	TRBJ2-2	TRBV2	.	CASSERSPNTGELFF	TGTGCCAGCAGTGAACGAAGCCCAAACACCGGGGAGCTGTTTTTT
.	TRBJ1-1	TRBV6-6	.	CASSFYRENTEAFF	TGTGCCAGCAGTTTTTACAGAGAGAACACTGAAGCTTTCTTT
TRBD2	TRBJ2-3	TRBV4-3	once	CASSQGASGSPDTQYF	TGCGCCAGCAGCCAAGGGGCTAGCGGGAGTCCGGATACGCAGTATTTT